The next 26 T cell receptor beta chains were all read from a single sample in a study of OX40 agonist ivuxolimab in advanced cancers. Profiling relied on immunoSEQ multiplex PCR, and the TCRdb table lists in-frame clones only, not all of them. This table has under 85,000 clones, about 86% appearing once. The input for sequencing was CD4+ or CD8+ T cells sorted from blood, taken in a trial of the OX40 agonist ivuxolimab. The origin of the receptors is an adult with an advanced solid tumor such as melanoma, head and neck, liver or kidney cancer.

Written as DNA, the CDR3 is TGTGCCAGCAGCTTGAAACAGGCGAGGGACACTGAAGCTTTCTTT. Protein: CASSLKQARDTEAFF. The chain recombines TRBV7-9 with TRBJ1-1; perhaps TRBD1 as D (5 bases). V was trimmed by 3 bases and J by 3 bases, leaving 14 bases between them. This CDR3 is 15 amino acids long. The germline CDR1 and CDR2 sequences are SEHNR and FQNEAQ (reference sequence).

The gene calls are TRBV30 and TRBJ2-7; 9 nucleotides align to TRBD2. V shed 0 bases and J 7 bases; nucleotides not matched to a gene: 19. The CDR3 has 18 amino acids. Germline CDR1 GTSNPN, CDR2 SVGIG (reference sequence). CDR3 region: CAWSVLTVLAGRTREQYF. As DNA, the CDR3 is TGTGCCTGGAGTGTCCTGACAGTGCTAGCGGGACGAACTAGAGAGCAGTACTTC. The variable domain in full, with the rest retrieved from reference TRBV30 and TRBJ2-7, is SQTIHQWPATLVQPVGSPLSLECTVEGTSNPNLYWYRQAAGRGLQLLFYSVGIGQISSEVPQNLSASRPQDRQFILSSKKLLLSDSGFYLCAWSVLTVLAGRTREQYFGPGTRLTVT.

The chain carries TRBV4-1 and TRBJ1-4, with 7 bases identical to TRBD1. There are 15 residues in the CDR3. CDR1 MGHRA and CDR2 YSYEKL come from the germline V gene. V gave up 4 bases and J gave up 5 bases; unmatched junction bases: 7. CDR3 protein: CASSPTQGGNEKLFF. The CDR3 DNA sequence: TGCGCCAGCAGCCCGACCCAGGGGGGAAATGAAAAACTGTTTTTT.

The genes are TRBV28 and TRBJ2-2, with D unclear. The CDR3 runs 11 residues. CDR1 MDHEN and CDR2 SYDVKM come from the germline V gene. V was shortened by 6 bases and J by 11 bases, with 10 bases between the two germline ends. In DNA form, the CDR3 reads TGTGCCAGCAGCCTCCAACGCGAGCTGTTTTTT. It codes for CASSLQRELFF.

The rearrangement links TRBV18 to TRBJ2-5; TRBD1 matches 9 bases. Germline V gives CDR1 KGHSH, CDR2 LQKENI. Trimming cost V 3 bases and J 2 bases; bases outside gene matches: 7. The CDR3 totals 16 residues. The CDR3 sequence is CASSPLTGGLQETQYF. CDR3 DNA: TGTGCCAGCTCACCCCTGACAGGGGGTTTACAAGAGACCCAGTACTTC.

The V call is TRBV7-8, the J call TRBJ2-7, with D maybe TRBD2 (6 bases). Germline-derived CDR1 and CDR2 are SGHVS and FQNEAQ. CDR3 length: 16 residues. Trimming pared 5 bases from V and 3 bases from J, leaving 20 bases between. The CDR3: CASSHQTSPNFYEQYF. CDR3 bases: TGTGCCAGCAGCCACCAGACTAGTCCAAATTTCTACGAGCAGTACTTC.

This sequence joins TRBV6-1 and TRBJ2-7; 8 positions agree with TRBD1. The ends lost 5 bases at V and 3 bases at J; junction bases unmatched: 3. This CDR3 region has 13 residues. The germline V gene has CDR1 MNHNS and CDR2 SASEGT. CDR3 protein: CASSWDRIYEQYF. Written as DNA, the CDR3 is TGTGCCAGCAGTTGGGACAGGATCTACGAGCAGTACTTC.

This rearrangement joins TRBV6-5 to TRBJ1-3, with D hard to call. V was pared by 6 bases and J by 4 bases, with 4 bases between. The CDR3 length is 11 residues. The germline gives CDR1 MNHEY, CDR2 SVGAGI. The CDR3 sequence is CASRQGNTIYF. The CDR3 bases are TGTGCCAGCAGACAAGGAAACACCATATATTTT.

The chain employs TRBV2 and TRBJ2-7; 8 nucleotides agree with TRBD1. V lost 6 bases and J lost 6; bases outside the gene matches: 10. The germline V gene has CDR1 SNHLY and CDR2 FYNNEI. This CDR3 contains 14 residues. DNA of the CDR3: TGTGCCAGCAGAGCAGGGGGCGCGTTCAGCGAGCAGTACTTC. This codes for CASRAGGAFSEQYF.

This clone has only a few counts. The chain carries TRBV30 and TRBJ1-6; the D gene is possibly TRBD1 (5 bases). Trimming took 4 bases from V and 8 from J, leaving 12 bases between them. The CDR3 is made up of 13 amino acids. Germline values: CDR1 GTSNPN, CDR2 SVGIG (reference sequence). The CDR3 reads CAWTGSFDSPLHF. CDR3 bases: TGTGCCTGGACAGGGAGTTTCGATTCACCCCTCCACTTT.

This clone was recorded a few times. The chain joins TRBV4-3 to TRBJ1-1; D is unresolved. The CDR3 is made up of 15 amino acids. Germline values: CDR1 LGHNA, CDR2 YSLEER. V dropped 0 bases and J dropped 3 bases, with 11 bases sitting between them. In nucleotides, the CDR3 is TGCGCCAGCAGCCAAGATGCGGGGTGGGACACTGAAGCTTTCTTT. Translating gives CASSQDAGWDTEAFF.

This chain uses TRBV10-3 with TRBJ1-5; possibly TRBD1 for D (5 bases). This CDR3 is built from 16 residues. V shed 0 bases and J shed 4 bases, with 13 bases lying between them. Germline V gene sequence: CDR1 ENHRY, CDR2 SYGVKD. In DNA, the CDR3 is TGTGCCATCAGTGAGTCCGGGGGAGGGATTAATCAGCCCCAGCATTTT. As protein: CAISESGGGINQPQHF.

The chain uses TRBV7-2 and TRBJ2-2; 10 bases fit TRBD2. CDR3 size: 18 residues. Looked up from germline, CDR1 is SGHTA and CDR2 is FQGNSA. The V gene end was trimmed by 4 bases and the J gene end by 4 bases; junction bases not matched to a gene: 12. For the CDR3, the DNA is TGTGCCAGCAGCTCCCGATCTAGCGGGAGTAGTGGCACCGGGGAGCTGTTTTTT. Protein product: CASSSRSSGSSGTGELFF.

The chain recombines TRBV7-3 with TRBJ2-3; possible D gene TRBD2, 6 bases. CDR1 and CDR2 (germline): SGHTA, FQGTGA. V lost 0 bases and J lost 0, with 7 bases in between. The CDR3 is 15 residues long. The CDR3 DNA reads TGTGCCAGCAGCTTAACAGGGACTAGCACAGATACGCAGTATTTT. As protein: CASSLTGTSTDTQYF. Together with reference TRBV7-3 and TRBJ2-3, the CDR3 gives the full variable domain: GAGVSQTPSNKVTEKGKYVELRCDPISGHTALYWYRQSLGQGPEFLIYFQGTGAADDSGLPNDRFFAVRPEGSVSTLKIQRTERGDSAVYLCASSLTGTSTDTQYFGPGTRLTVL.

This chain joins TRBV29-1 and TRBJ2-7, with D unclear. Looked up from germline, CDR1 is SQVTM and CDR2 is ANQGSEA. V was clipped by 4 bases and J by 3 bases, with 7 bases between them. CDR3 length: 11 amino acids. The DNA of the CDR3 is TGCAGCGTTGGACAAATCTACGAGCAGTACTTC. It encodes CSVGQIYEQYF.

The chain recombines TRBV6-6 with TRBJ2-5; D uncertain. Germline V lookup: CDR1 MNHNY, CDR2 SVGAGI (reference sequence). The CDR3 is 12 amino acids. Deletions cut 0 bases from V and 5 bases from J, with 4 bases between. The CDR3 protein is CASSYSIETQYF. DNA for the CDR3: TGTGCCAGCAGTTACTCCATTGAGACCCAGTACTTC.

CDR3 sequence (DNA): TGTGCCAGCAGAAGGGCTGAGCAGTTCTTC. This translates into CASRRAEQFF. V and J are TRBV5-4 and TRBJ2-1; D not resolved. Germline V lookup: CDR1 SGHNT, CDR2 YYREEE (reference sequence). Deletions cut 5 bases from V and 9 bases from J, with 6 bases between. CDR3 length: 10 amino acids.

The rearrangement links TRBV5-1 to TRBJ2-1; the match to TRBD2 covers 13 bases. Germline V lookup: CDR1 SGHRS, CDR2 YFSETQ. CDR3 length equals 15 residues. Trimming at V came to 3 bases and at J to 7 bases, leaving 4 bases not matched to a gene. CDR3 coding DNA: TGCGCCAGCAGCTCACTAGCGGGGGGGCTAAATGAGCAGTTCTTC. It is translated as CASSSLAGGLNEQFF.

The chain employs TRBV5-6 and TRBJ2-3; no reliable D call. Trimming cost V 4 bases and J 2 bases, with 17 bases left between them. CDR1 and CDR2 (germline): SGHDT, YYEEEE. CDR3 size: 16 residues. In DNA, the CDR3 is TGTGCCAGCAGCCCGCGGAAGGACCGATCCACAGATACGCAGTATTTT. It translates to CASSPRKDRSTDTQYF.

The V and J genes are TRBV6-5 and TRBJ1-4; TRBD1 aligns across 9 bases. The germline gives CDR1 MNHEY, CDR2 SVGAGI. V gave up 6 bases and J gave up 5 bases; unmatched junction bases: 4. There are 14 residues in the CDR3. The CDR3 DNA sequence: TGTGCCAGCAGGGGGACAGGGCGGAATGAAAAACTGTTTTTT. This gives the protein CASRGTGRNEKLFF.

The V and J genes are TRBV2 and TRBJ1-5, with D hard to call. The CDR3 extends over 14 amino acids. From germline, CDR1 is SNHLY and CDR2 FYNNEI. Trimming stripped 1 base from V and 6 bases from J, with 10 bases between. Here the CDR3 reads CASSEGGIIQPQHF. CDR3 DNA sequence: TGTGCCAGCAGTGAAGGGGGTATCATTCAGCCCCAGCATTTT. Full variable domain (outside the CDR3, taken from reference TRBV2 and TRBJ1-5): EPEVTQTPSHQVTQMGQEVILRCVPISNHLYFYWYRQILGQKVEFLVSFYNNEISEKSEIFDDQFSVERPDGSNFTLKIRSTKLEDSAMYFCASSEGGIIQPQHFGDGTRLSIL.

This clone came up once. J is TRBJ1-1 and V is TRBV5-4, with TRBD1 as a possible D gene (5 bases). The germline V and J ends were trimmed by 4 bases and 1 base, with 14 bases remaining between them. In germline, CDR1 is SGHNT, CDR2 YYREEE (reference sequence). This CDR3 is built from 15 residues. Written as DNA, the CDR3 is TGTGCCAGCAGCCCGCCTAAAAGGGGGAACACTGAAGCTTTCTTT. Amino acid sequence: CASSPPKRGNTEAFF.

The V gene is TRBV6-6, the J gene TRBJ1-6; D not resolved. CDR1 and CDR2 from the germline V gene are MNHNY and SVGAGI (reference sequence). V shed 7 bases and J shed 4 bases, with 11 bases lying between them. The CDR3 is 14 residues long. The CDR3 region is CASNPGLYNSPLHF. In DNA, the CDR3 is TGTGCCAGCAATCCCGGTCTTTATAATTCACCCCTCCACTTT.

The chain uses TRBV30 and TRBJ1-2; D is undetermined. V was trimmed by 3 bases and J by 2 bases, leaving 4 bases between them. Germline assignment: CDR1 GTSNPN and CDR2 SVGIG (reference sequence). The CDR3 runs to 11 residues. The chain's CDR3 is CAWRENYGYTF. The CDR3 nucleotides read TGTGCCTGGAGGGAGAACTATGGCTACACCTTC.

This clone was counted a few times. V and J are TRBV4-3 and TRBJ2-7; D uncertain. The V end was cut by 0 bases, the J end by 2 bases, with 8 bases between. CDR1 is LGHNA, CDR2 YSLEER, per germline. This CDR3 is 14 amino acids long. The CDR3 reads CASSQDAGAYEQYF. DNA for the CDR3: TGCGCCAGCAGCCAAGACGCAGGCGCCTACGAGCAGTACTTC.

This chain joins TRBV11-2 and TRBJ2-7, with unresolved D. This CDR3 comprises 12 residues. The V end lost 8 bases, the J end lost 4 bases, and 12 bases lay between the germline ends. The germline CDR1 and CDR2 sequences are SGHAT and FQNNGV. CDR3 in DNA: TGTGCCAGCGGCTCGAGTACGTACGAGCAGTACTTC. Translating gives CASGSSTYEQYF.